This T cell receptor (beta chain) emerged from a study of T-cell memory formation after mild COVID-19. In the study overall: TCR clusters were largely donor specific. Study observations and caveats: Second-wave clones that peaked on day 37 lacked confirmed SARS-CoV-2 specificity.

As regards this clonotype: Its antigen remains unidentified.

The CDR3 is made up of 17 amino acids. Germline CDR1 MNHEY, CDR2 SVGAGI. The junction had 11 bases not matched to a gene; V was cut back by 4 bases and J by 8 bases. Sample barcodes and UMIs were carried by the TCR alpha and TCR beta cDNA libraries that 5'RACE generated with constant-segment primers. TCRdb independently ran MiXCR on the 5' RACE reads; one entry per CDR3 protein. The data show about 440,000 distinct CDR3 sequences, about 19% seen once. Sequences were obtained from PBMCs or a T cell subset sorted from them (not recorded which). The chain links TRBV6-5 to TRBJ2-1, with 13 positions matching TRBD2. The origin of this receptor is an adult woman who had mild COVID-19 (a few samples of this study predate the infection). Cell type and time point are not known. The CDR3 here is CASSSPGLAGKVDEQFF. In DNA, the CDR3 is TGTGCCAGCAGTTCGCCGGGACTAGCGGGAAAGGTCGATGAGCAGTTCTTC.